Shown below are 19 T cell receptor beta chains from a single sample sequenced in a study of blood T cell repertoires in COVID-19. Using immunoSEQ multiplex PCR, the repertoire was profiled, and TCRdb retains in-frame clones only, with some absent. This table holds around 85,000 clones, more than 85% found once. The sample taken for sequencing was PBMCs or T cells enriched from blood (not recorded which). These receptors were obtained from a woman in her 50s with acute COVID-19.

The V and J genes are TRBV18 and TRBJ2-7, with 10 positions matching TRBD2. Germline values: CDR1 KGHSH, CDR2 LQKENI. The CDR3 consists of 15 residues. V was clipped by 2 bases and J by 7 bases; unmatched bases: 8. CDR3 sequence reads: CASSPLLKREGEQYF. The CDR3 bases are TGTGCCAGCTCACCATTACTCAAGCGGGAGGGGGAGCAGTACTTC.

The chain links TRBV7-2 to TRBJ2-1; 10 bases are a match to TRBD1. Trimming removed 3 bases from V and 7 bases from J; junction bases left unmatched: 3. This CDR3 has 14 residues. The germline CDR1 and CDR2 sequences are SGHTA and FQGNSA. The CDR3 here is CASSLTGGGNEQFF. The CDR3 DNA sequence: TGTGCCAGCAGCTTGACAGGGGGCGGGAATGAGCAGTTCTTC.

The V gene is TRBV6-2 or TRBV6-3, the J gene TRBJ2-7; tentatively, D is TRBD2 (6 bases). The CDR3 extends over 15 amino acids. V lost 3 bases to trimming and J lost 3 bases, with 15 bases between them. The V gene's germline CDR1 is MNHEY and CDR2 SVGEGT. CDR3 nucleotides: TGTGCCAGCAGTTATCCCCGACTAGGGAGCTACGAGCAGTACTTC. Translated: CASSYPRLGSYEQYF.

The CDR3 DNA reads as TGTGCCAGCAGTTCTGAGGGAGTGGGCTATGGCTACACCTTC. Its translation is CASSSEGVGYGYTF. This rearrangement joins TRBV27 to TRBJ1-2; no firm D call. CDR1 and CDR2 from the germline V gene are MNHEY and SMNVEV (reference sequence). This CDR3 is built from 14 residues. The V end was cut by 4 bases, the J end by 4 bases, with 13 bases between.

V gene TRBV14 combines with J gene TRBJ2-1; TRBD2 matches 7 bases. V shed 5 bases, J shed 6 bases, and the junction held 7 bases outside the gene matches. The CDR3 length is 14 residues. Germline V lookup: CDR1 SGHDN, CDR2 FVKESK. CDR3 nucleotides: TGTGCCAGCAGCTTGGGGACTACCCTCAATGAGCAGTTCTTC. It yields the protein CASSLGTTLNEQFF. Using reference TRBV14 and TRBJ2-1 for the parts outside the CDR3, the full variable domain is EAGVTQFPSHSVIEKGQTVTLRCDPISGHDNLYWYRRVMGKEIKFLLHFVKESKQDESGMPNNRFLAERTGGTYSTLKVQPAELEDSGVYFCASSLGTTLNEQFFGPGTRLTVL.

This clone was seen once. V is TRBV19 and J is TRBJ1-5; TRBD1 matches at 9 bases. From germline, CDR1 is LNHDA and CDR2 SQIVND (reference sequence). The CDR3 runs to 16 residues. Germline trimming cut 4 bases from V and 6 bases from J; bases unmatched to any gene: 10. In nucleotides, the CDR3 is TGTGCCAGTAGTAGGGGACGGGACAGGGTCGGTCAGCCCCAGCATTTT. Protein: CASSRGRDRVGQPQHF.

The CDR3 region has the DNA TGCGCCAGCAGCCAAGACGTGGACAGGGTGATAACTGAAGCTTTCTTT. Residues: CASSQDVDRVITEAFF. The chain couples TRBV4-3 to TRBJ1-1; 8 bases agree with TRBD1. The CDR3 is 16 residues long. The trim removed 0 bases at V and 5 bases at J, leaving 8 bases unmatched. Germline V lookup: CDR1 LGHNA, CDR2 YSLEER.

V gene TRBV19 combines with J gene TRBJ1-4; a weak D match, TRBD1 (5 bases). The CDR3 totals 11 residues. Per the germline V gene, CDR1 is LNHDA and CDR2 is SQIVND (reference sequence). V was pared by 6 bases and J by 7 bases, with 6 bases between. The CDR3 DNA is TGTGCCAGTAGCCAGGGTGAAAAACTGTTTTTT. Protein: CASSQGEKLFF.

This clone appeared once. This rearrangement joins TRBV4-2 to TRBJ2-5; TRBD2 agrees at 9 bases. CDR1 LGHNA and CDR2 YNFKEQ come from the germline V gene. This CDR3 comprises 18 residues. Trimming removed 0 bases from V and 4 bases from J; junction bases left unmatched: 12. CDR3 sequence reads: CASSQEAGFAGGGETQYF. CDR3 DNA sequence: TGTGCCAGCAGCCAAGAGGCGGGGTTTGCGGGAGGGGGAGAGACCCAGTACTTC.

The chain uses TRBV18 and TRBJ2-2, with TRBD2 matching over 7 bases. Germline V gene lookup returns CDR1 KGHSH and CDR2 LQKENI. Trimming took 6 bases from V and 0 from J; bases not matched to a gene: 7. This CDR3 comprises 16 residues. This chain's CDR3 is CASSLNGLANTGELFF. For the CDR3, the DNA is TGTGCCAGCTCCCTAAACGGACTAGCGAACACCGGGGAGCTGTTTTTT.

The V and J genes are TRBV2 and TRBJ2-3; tentatively, D is TRBD1 (6 bases). Germline V lookup: CDR1 SNHLY, CDR2 FYNNEI. The CDR3 length is 12 residues. Trimming left V 3 bases short and J 6 bases short, with 7 bases between. The CDR3 is CASSDRGDTQYF. For the CDR3, the DNA is TGTGCCAGCAGTGATAGGGGGGATACGCAGTATTTT.

The chain has TRBV5-6 and TRBJ1-5; D unclear. The CDR3 runs to 15 residues. With 2 bases removed from V and 1 base from J, the gap between germline ends came to 10 bases. Germline-derived CDR1 and CDR2 are SGHDT and YYEEEE. CDR3 nucleotides: TGTGCCAGCAGCTTTAGTAGGAGGAGCAATCAGCCCCAGCATTTT. As protein: CASSFSRRSNQPQHF.

The chain is built from TRBV18 and TRBJ2-2; a possible D gene is TRBD2 (5 bases). Per the germline V gene, CDR1 is KGHSH and CDR2 is LQKENI. V was clipped by 6 bases and J by 0 bases, with 14 bases between them. The CDR3 totals 16 residues. The CDR3 DNA reads as TGTGCCAGCTCCCCAACGCGGGCCGCGAACACCGGGGAGCTGTTTTTT. It is translated as CASSPTRAANTGELFF.

The rearrangement joins TRBV5-1 to TRBJ2-1; tentative D call: TRBD2 (5 bases). Germline CDR1 is SGHRS and CDR2 is YFSETQ. The V end lost 4 bases, the J end lost 4 bases, and 9 bases lay between the germline ends. The CDR3 contains 13 residues. DNA for the CDR3: TGCGCCAGCAGCGCGGACTTTTACAATGAGCAGTTCTTC. Protein product: CASSADFYNEQFF.

The chain uses TRBV5-4 and TRBJ2-3; 7 nucleotides line up with TRBD1. The V gene's germline CDR1 is SGHNT and CDR2 YYREEE (reference sequence). The junction had 8 bases not matched to a gene; V was cut back by 4 bases and J by 0 bases. This CDR3 is 16 amino acids long. CDR3 DNA sequence: TGTGCCAGCAGCATTGGACAGGCCATAAGCACAGATACGCAGTATTTT. Its protein product is CASSIGQAISTDTQYF.

The gene calls are TRBV7-3 and TRBJ2-1; the match to TRBD2 covers 7 bases. J lost 3 bases, V lost 6 bases, and 8 bases had no gene match. Per the germline V gene, CDR1 is SGHTA and CDR2 is FQGTGA. The CDR3 totals 15 residues. The CDR3 loop is CASSTSVSSYNEQFF. The CDR3 DNA reads TGTGCCAGCAGTACTAGCGTCAGTAGCTACAATGAGCAGTTCTTC.

V usage is TRBV11-3 and J usage is TRBJ1-1; D is ambiguous. V shed 3 bases and J shed 1 base, with 6 bases lying between them. From germline, CDR1 is SGHNT and CDR2 YENEEA. CDR3 size: 13 residues. The CDR3 reads CASSFSTNTEAFF. Here the CDR3 DNA reads TGTGCCAGCAGCTTCTCTACGAACACTGAAGCTTTCTTT.

The chain has TRBV7-2 and TRBJ1-1, with D perhaps matching TRBD1 (6 bases). The germline V and J ends were trimmed by 5 bases and 6 bases, with 10 bases remaining between them. Germline assignment: CDR1 SGHTA and CDR2 FQGNSA. This CDR3 is built from 12 residues. The DNA of the CDR3 is TGTGCCAGCAGCCTCCACAGGGCTGAAGCTTTCTTT. Translated: CASSLHRAEAFF.

The chain links TRBV10-2 to TRBJ2-2; 7 nucleotides agree with TRBD2. The CDR3 is 16 residues long. Germline-derived CDR1 and CDR2 are WSHSY and SAAADI. V lost 2 bases to trimming and J lost 7 bases; unmatched junction nucleotides: 10. The CDR3 here is CASSETSAGLIGELFF. The CDR3 bases are TGCGCCAGCAGTGAGACTAGCGCCGGCTTGATCGGGGAGCTGTTTTTT.